This T cell receptor beta chain was profiled in a study of T cell repertoires in cytomegalovirus infection. Study overall: Epitope selection comprised recently identified HLA-C-restricted CMV epitopes and well-studied HLA-B-restricted CMV epitopes. Public TCR beta signature analysis indicated the presence of both CMV infection and matching HLA type.

This clonotype turned up a few times. Its target is not known. Study-wide points: CMV-specific TCR beta clonotypes restricted by HLA-C were the ones dominating the ex vivo response.

V was clipped by 11 bases and J by 0 bases, with 14 bases between them. Germline values: CDR1 SGHVS, CDR2 FNYEAQ. There are 14 residues in the CDR3. TCRdb itself ran the reads through MiXCR, one entry per CDR3 protein. The table includes about 60,000 distinct CDR3 sequences, about 19% detected once. This rearrangement joins TRBV7-6 to TRBJ2-1; D is unclear. This TCR was sampled from a human donor in good health (CMV status not recorded). Some clones in this sample may be carry-over from other donors' samples. The sequencing used CD8+ T cells from cultured PBMCs, collected from culture after CMV antigen stimulation. CDR3 protein: CASSSQSSYNEQFF. For the CDR3, the DNA is TGTGCCTCTAGTTCACAGAGCTCCTACAATGAGCAGTTCTTC.